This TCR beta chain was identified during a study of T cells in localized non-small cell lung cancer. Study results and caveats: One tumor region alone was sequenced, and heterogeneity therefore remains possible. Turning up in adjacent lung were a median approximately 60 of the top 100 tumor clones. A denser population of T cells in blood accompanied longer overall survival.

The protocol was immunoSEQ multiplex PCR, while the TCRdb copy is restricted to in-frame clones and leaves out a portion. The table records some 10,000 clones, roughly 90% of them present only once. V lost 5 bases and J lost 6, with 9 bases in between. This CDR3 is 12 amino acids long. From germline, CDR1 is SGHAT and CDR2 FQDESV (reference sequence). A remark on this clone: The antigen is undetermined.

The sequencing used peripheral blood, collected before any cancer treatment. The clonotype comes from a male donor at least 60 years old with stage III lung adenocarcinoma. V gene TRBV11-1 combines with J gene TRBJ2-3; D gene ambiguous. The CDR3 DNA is TGTGCCAGCAGCCCAAGCTACGATACGCAGTATTTT. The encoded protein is CASSPSYDTQYF.